This paragraph reports one T cell receptor (beta chain). This clone was counted a few times. Its recognized antigen is unknown. No much larger clonotype is one base removed from it; base qualities were not supplied. Libraries were constructed by the immunoSEQ multiplex PCR assay. For the multiplex PCR, a mixture combining 60 forward primers for TCR Vbeta segments and 13 reverse primers for TCR Jbeta segments was used. Amplification of the CDR3 region of rearranged TCR beta genes was performed with a multiplex PCR assay on genomic DNA. On the Illumina HiSeq System, the amplified TCR beta libraries were sequenced as 87-base-pair reads. The authors' pipeline ran thus. A later analysis tallied about 77 million unique TCR beta chains across the 666 repertoires, and about 12 million of those chains were shared by two or more donors. A nearest-neighbor algorithm error-corrected the raw reads and collapsed the reads into unique sequences, merging closely related sequences to remove PCR and sequencing errors. CDR3 sequences were aligned to IMGT reference sequences to assign V, D and J gene segments. For a sequence to be retained, a match of at least six nucleotides was required to both a V gene segment and a J gene segment. A rearrangement was called productive if the CDR3 had no stop codons and remained in frame with V and J, and every other rearrangement was called non-productive. CDR3 was defined according to IMGT convention as the region running from the second conserved V-encoded cysteine to the conserved J-encoded phenylalanine. The earlier analysis of 450 to 750 of the donors excluded any sequence lacking an unambiguous match to a single V gene segment. In an earlier analysis of approximately 500 of the donors, a V segment was called functional when productive rearrangements were above 56.7%, and segregating when the standard deviation between donors exceeded 5%. A statistical classification framework was developed to diagnose cytomegalovirus status using the catalog of TCR beta chain sequences. A later analysis assigned V and J genes by comparing TCR nucleotide sequences with IMGT/GENE-DB human TR gene sequences. The TCRdist pipeline was used in a later analysis to assign CDR3 sequences and most-parsimonious VDJ recombination scenarios. In a later analysis, each TCR beta chain was defined by its CDR3 amino acid sequence together with its V-gene family, and reads without a unique V-gene family were excluded. As a way to deal with suspected cross-contamination and a sequencing artifact, a later analysis dropped approximately 570 nucleotide sequences that were highly shared and had low generation probability. In a later analysis, a clonal expansion index for each public chain was calculated from normalized within-repertoire ranks of inferred template counts. A later analysis computed generation probabilities with a VDJ recombination model fitted to out-of-frame rearrangements, and checked the results against IGoR. A later analysis scored TCR-TCR, TCR-HLA and TCR-CMV co-occurrence with hypergeometric tests, applying a repertoire-size bias correction to TCR pairs. To estimate false discovery rates, a later analysis permuted the HLA or CMV assignments 20 times. In a later analysis, co-occurring TCRs were grouped using DBSCAN, with TCRdist sequence similarity added in when clustering inside HLA-allele-positive subsets. Repertoires with fewer than 30,000 or more than 120,000 public chains were left out of co-occurrence clustering, as were a handful of repertoires with anomalous nucleotide sharing. As stored in TCRdb, this immuneACCESS dataset retains in-frame rearrangements with V and J assigned. A fraction of the clones does not appear; measured against another copy, unresolved V genes explain less than half of the discrepancy, and the remainder lacks a known reason. D and trimming come from the DNA, and the V and J calls and clone size come from that table. The sample table records about 140,000 clones; roughly three quarters of these occur just once. The ten largest account for about 2.9% of the sample.

Deletion took 6 bases off V and 4 bases off J, with a span of 13 bases between the germline ends. In the germline V gene, CDR1 corresponds to MNHNS and CDR2 to SASEGT. Including the terminal cysteine and phenylalanine, the CDR3 comprises 13 residues. Only the CDR3 DNA stays, 39 bases, in frame from base 1. The data are from a study of cytomegalovirus exposure and HLA in healthy donors (dated by TCRdb to about 2017). Turning to the overall study: In an earlier analysis of around 540 of the donors, 250 to 350 Gb of sequence data and some 100 million unique TCR beta sequences from roughly 200 million T cells were reported. An early release that covered about 600 HLA-typed donors contained about 290 gigabases of sequencing data and roughly 84 million unique TCR sequences. Of the roughly 400 genotyped donors, roughly 76% were placed in the genetic ancestry cluster associated with self-reported Caucasian donors. The study was designed to test whether signatures of past pathogen exposure could be identified by cataloging public T cell receptors. The study used immunosequencing to profile the T cell repertoires of approximately 640 subjects and linked those repertoires to cytomegalovirus serostatus. A separate validation cohort of about 110 different subjects was used in addition to the roughly 640-subject first cohort. High-throughput TCR immunosequencing, statistical association of individual TCRs with disease status, and machine learning were combined to predict cytomegalovirus infection status. To study patterns of TCR occurrence, a later analysis re-analyzed previously published TCR beta repertoires from just over 650 donors and added high-resolution HLA genotyping. Rather than drawing on any new phenotypic data, the later analysis identified candidate immune exposures from TCR beta sequences and the way those sequences occurred across donors. To decide whether each TCR beta V gene segment behaved as functional or pseudogenic, an earlier analysis of some 570 of the donors relied on high-throughput TCR beta sequencing. Donor age, sex, ethnicity and CMV serostatus were compiled alongside the repertoire data. A later genetic analysis used genome-wide SNP genotypes for about 60% of the roughly 700 donors, treating that subset as a discovery cohort. All discovery cohort repertoires had been generated on a single sequencing platform. Both class I and class II loci were covered by HLA typing, at four-digit resolution. The number of donors typed differed by locus, with 629-630 for A, B, C, DRB1 and DQB1, over 500 for DQA1, 600 to 610 for DPA1, and around 450 for DPB1. Several DR-DQ haplotypes were handled as single units for association and clustering because linkage in the cohort was strong. Among 398 genotyped donors of the cohort, an average of approximately 240,000 unique TCR beta nucleotide sequences were sequenced per donor, roughly 18% of them non-productive.

The cohort comprised 666 healthy bone marrow donors. At the time of sampling, every cohort member was nominally healthy, though immune exposures that went unrecorded were likely present. The donor tested CMV seronegative, placing the donor among the 350 or so seronegative members of the cohort. A peripheral blood sample was collected from each donor, and TCR beta sequencing was performed on peripheral blood mononuclear cells. Genomic DNA was extracted from the blood cell samples with the Qiagen DNeasy Blood Extraction Kit. Broad study findings and their caveats: Linkage disequilibrium might explain the correlated functional status among segregating V segments, but an unknown experimental factor could not be excluded. Some IMGT-functional V segments, including TRBV6-2 and TRBV6-3, could not be told apart with the 87-base-pair reads, so those segments were excluded. While some public TCRs were present in many individuals, most TCR sequences turned up only very rarely across donors. This cohort had only TCR beta chains sequenced, and the lack of alpha or paired-chain data limited which features could be detected. Assigning TCR associations to individual alleles was difficult when HLA alleles, especially DR and DQ, strongly co-occurred. In the study, approximately 160 TCR beta chains were listed as associated with cytomegalovirus. According to a later analysis, parvovirus B19, influenza, CMV and Epstein-Barr virus appeared linked to several top co-occurrence clusters. A further reported finding was that TCR beta sequences accurately predicted the HLA-A and HLA-B alleles for most subjects in the first cohort. Roughly 15 rarely observed V segments, including chromosome 9 orphons, were excluded from the earlier analysis of some 590 of the donors because counts were too low. A cluster of highly shared sequence variants was judged likely to be a technical artifact of the sequencing pipeline. An association between a missense DCLRE1C variant and V-gene and J-gene trimming of TCR beta chains was found in a later genetic analysis and replicated in an independent cohort. At a false discovery rate of 0.05, a later analysis linked under 20,000 TCR beta sequences to specific HLA alleles. The authors suggested that the approach could potentially be extended to other disease states and immunological phenotypes. A few of the identified cytomegalovirus-associated TCR beta chains were confirmed in vitro to be specific for cytomegalovirus antigens. In both the original and validation cohorts, the classifier was reported to diagnose cytomegalovirus status with high specificity and sensitivity. In an earlier analysis of over 550 of the donors, most TCR beta V segments were observed in productive rearrangements about 90% or about 30% of the time, broadly matching IMGT annotations. Compared with the approximately 670-donor mean, donors in an Asian-associated ancestry cluster had fewer N-insertions in productive TCRs, according to a later genetic analysis. For the cohort, immune exposure information was limited to CMV serostatus. Because HLA typing was missing for some donors at each locus, association tests included only the typed subset. A later analysis found that most CMV-associated TCR beta chains appeared HLA-restricted, with HLA associations seemingly driven largely by CMV exposure. Presence/absence analyses assumed roughly uniform sequencing depth across donors, an assumption that may not hold. According to a later analysis, TCR association rates differed among HLA loci, with DRB1 alleles showing the most associated TCRs and HLA-C alleles showing the fewest. In a later analysis, HLA-associated TCR beta chains showed more clonal expansion and lower generation probabilities than non-associated chains that were equally common.

The sequenced sample was PBMCs. The sequence is built from TRBV6-1 and TRBJ2-7; the D gene is perhaps TRBD1, from 6 matching bases. This TCR was sampled from a man aged 35 to 55 in good health and CMV-seronegative. This receptor carries the CDR3 CASRPRDTYEQYF. The sequenced DNA: TGTGCCAGCAGACCAAGGGACACATACGAGCAGTACTTC.